A selection of T cell receptor beta chains follows, all from one sample in a study of blood T cell repertoires in COVID-19. TCRdb keeps only in-frame clones here, not all; method: immunoSEQ multiplex PCR. The data contain fewer than 250,000 clones, 89% of them singletons. Material: peripheral blood. These receptor sequences come from a woman in her 40s with acute or convalescent COVID-19. Both conserved end residues are part of each CDR3. D genes are given only for firm matches. Size tells how often a clone was seen (once, few, many) or the class of an expanded clone, and some rows leave it out.

clone_size: NA; v_call: TRBV3-1/TRBV3-2; j_call: TRBJ1-2; d_call: TRBD1; cdr3_nt: TGTGCCAGCGAGGGACAGAACTATGGCTACACCTTC; cdr3_aa: CASEGQNYGYTF
clone_size: NA; v_call: TRBV6-4; j_call: TRBJ1-2; d_call: TRBD1; cdr3_nt: TGTGCCAGCAGCTGGACAGGTAACTATGGCTACACCTTC; cdr3_aa: CASSWTGNYGYTF
clone_size: NA; v_call: TRBV3-1/TRBV3-2; j_call: TRBJ2-1; d_call: TRBD1; cdr3_nt: TGTGCCAGCAGCCAAGTTCAGCTGAACCGGGACAGGGTGTCGTTCTTC; cdr3_aa: CASSQVQLNRDRVSFF
clone_size: NA; v_call: TRBV24-1; j_call: TRBJ2-6; d_call: TRBD1; cdr3_nt: TGTGCCACGCAGACAGGGGCCTCTGGGGCCAACGTCCTGACTTTC; cdr3_aa: CATQTGASGANVLTF
clone_size: NA; v_call: TRBV18; j_call: TRBJ1-1; d_call: NA; cdr3_nt: TGTGCCAGCTCACCACGTACACAGAGGAACACTGAAGCTTTCTTT; cdr3_aa: CASSPRTQRNTEAFF
clone_size: NA; v_call: TRBV12-3/TRBV12-4; j_call: TRBJ1-1; d_call: NA; cdr3_nt: TGTGCCAGCAGCCCTCGTGGGGCGACTGGAGCTTTCTTT; cdr3_aa: CASSPRGATGAFF
clone_size: NA; v_call: TRBV2; j_call: TRBJ1-6; d_call: NA; cdr3_nt: TGTGCCAGCAACCTGGACTCCCCTTTTCGAAATTCACCCCTCCACTTT; cdr3_aa: CASNLDSPFRNSPLHF
clone_size: NA; v_call: TRBV5-4; j_call: TRBJ2-1; d_call: TRBD2; cdr3_nt: TGTGCCAGCAGCTTGAGGCGGGGGGGCCCGACCGATGAGCAGTTCTTC; cdr3_aa: CASSLRRGGPTDEQFF
clone_size: NA; v_call: TRBV30; j_call: TRBJ1-1; d_call: TRBD1; cdr3_nt: TGTGCCTGGAGTGTTAAGACAGGGGGGATGAACACTGAAGCTTTCTTT; cdr3_aa: CAWSVKTGGMNTEAFF
clone_size: NA; v_call: TRBV7-2; j_call: TRBJ2-1; d_call: TRBD1; cdr3_nt: TGTGCCAGCAGAACCGGACAGGGGGCGCCCAATGAGCAGTTCTTC; cdr3_aa: CASRTGQGAPNEQFF
clone_size: NA; v_call: TRBV7-2; j_call: TRBJ1-5; d_call: NA; cdr3_nt: TGTGCCAGCTCGTCTAATCCGGGGAATCAGCCCCAGCATTTT; cdr3_aa: CASSSNPGNQPQHF
clone_size: NA; v_call: TRBV27; j_call: TRBJ1-2; d_call: NA; cdr3_nt: TGTGCCAGCAGTTTATCGCAGGGCTATGGCTACACCTTC; cdr3_aa: CASSLSQGYGYTF
clone_size: NA; v_call: TRBV24-1; j_call: TRBJ2-3; d_call: TRBD1; cdr3_nt: TGTGCCACCAGTGATTCCCCAGGAGTCAGGGGGCCGGGAGATACGCAGTATTTT; cdr3_aa: CATSDSPGVRGPGDTQYF
clone_size: few; v_call: TRBV27; j_call: TRBJ2-3; d_call: TRBD1; cdr3_nt: TGTGCCAGCAGTTTTGCACAGGGGTGGACAGATACGCAGTATTTT; cdr3_aa: CASSFAQGWTDTQYF
clone_size: NA; v_call: TRBV5-6; j_call: TRBJ1-3; d_call: TRBD1; cdr3_nt: TGTGCCAGCAGCTTCTGGGACAGGGATAACACCATATATTTT; cdr3_aa: CASSFWDRDNTIYF
clone_size: NA; v_call: TRBV12-3/TRBV12-4; j_call: TRBJ1-2; d_call: TRBD1; cdr3_nt: TGTGCCAGCAGTTATGGGACAGATGGCTACACCTTC; cdr3_aa: CASSYGTDGYTF
clone_size: NA; v_call: TRBV5-1; j_call: TRBJ1-1; d_call: TRBD1; cdr3_nt: TGCGCCAGCAGTGAGGGACAGGGAGGCACTGAAGCTTTCTTT; cdr3_aa: CASSEGQGGTEAFF
clone_size: NA; v_call: TRBV12-1; j_call: TRBJ1-3; d_call: NA; cdr3_nt: TGTGCCAGCAGCTTTGGGGGGACAAGTAACACCATATATTTT; cdr3_aa: CASSFGGTSNTIYF
clone_size: NA; v_call: TRBV5-4; j_call: TRBJ2-3; d_call: NA; cdr3_nt: TGTGCCAGCAGCTCCCCGGAAGTTGCGAGCGGCACAGATACGCAGTATTTT; cdr3_aa: CASSSPEVASGTDTQYF
clone_size: NA; v_call: TRBV4-2; j_call: TRBJ1-2; d_call: NA; cdr3_nt: TGTGCCAGCAGCCAAGAAATGAACAGGGACTATGGCTACACCTTC; cdr3_aa: CASSQEMNRDYGYTF
clone_size: NA; v_call: TRBV2; j_call: TRBJ1-4; d_call: NA; cdr3_nt: TGTGCCAGCAGTGAAGCCCCACCTCGGGGAAAACTGTTTTTT; cdr3_aa: CASSEAPPRGKLFF
clone_size: few; v_call: TRBV5-1; j_call: TRBJ1-6; d_call: NA; cdr3_nt: TGCGCCAGCAGCCCAACAGGGTCAAGCTCCTATAATTCACCCCTCCACTTT; cdr3_aa: CASSPTGSSSYNSPLHF
clone_size: NA; v_call: TRBV5-6; j_call: TRBJ1-6; d_call: NA; cdr3_nt: TGTGCCAGCGGACAGTATAATTCACCCCTCCACTTT; cdr3_aa: CASGQYNSPLHF
clone_size: NA; v_call: TRBV2; j_call: TRBJ2-2; d_call: TRBD2; cdr3_nt: TGTGCCGAGAGTCGCGGGGGGCTGAACACCGGGGAGCTGTTTTTT; cdr3_aa: CAESRGGLNTGELFF
clone_size: few; v_call: TRBV9; j_call: TRBJ2-5; d_call: NA; cdr3_nt: TGTGCCAGCAGCGTAGGATGGCAACGAGAGACCCAGTACTTC; cdr3_aa: CASSVGWQRETQYF
clone_size: NA; v_call: TRBV7-2; j_call: TRBJ1-5; d_call: NA; cdr3_nt: TGTGCCAGCAGCCAACCGGGGACACGCAATCAGCCCCAGCATTTT; cdr3_aa: CASSQPGTRNQPQHF
clone_size: NA; v_call: TRBV4-2; j_call: TRBJ2-3; d_call: TRBD2; cdr3_nt: TGTGCCAGCAGCCGGGGGATTAGCGGGGGGGCCGAAGATAAAGATACGCAGTATTTT; cdr3_aa: CASSRGISGGAEDKDTQYF
clone_size: NA; v_call: TRBV25-1; j_call: TRBJ1-1; d_call: NA; cdr3_nt: TGTGCCAGTACCCTCGGAGGGACTGAAGCTTTCTTT; cdr3_aa: CASTLGGTEAFF
clone_size: NA; v_call: TRBV6-5; j_call: TRBJ2-5; d_call: TRBD1; cdr3_nt: TGTGCCAGCAGTTACTCGGAAACAGGGGTAGAGACCCAGTACTTC; cdr3_aa: CASSYSETGVETQYF
clone_size: NA; v_call: TRBV19; j_call: TRBJ1-2; d_call: NA; cdr3_nt: TGTGCCAGTAGTATACCGTTCTATGGCTACACCTTC; cdr3_aa: CASSIPFYGYTF
clone_size: NA; v_call: TRBV11-2; j_call: TRBJ1-3; d_call: NA; cdr3_nt: TGTGCCAGCACTTTACTCGTGACCGGGGGGGGAAACACCATATATTTT; cdr3_aa: CASTLLVTGGGNTIYF
clone_size: NA; v_call: TRBV21-1; j_call: TRBJ1-6; d_call: NA; cdr3_nt: TGTGCCAGCAGCATACGACAGGCGGCAGGGGATAATTCACCCCTCCACTTT; cdr3_aa: CASSIRQAAGDNSPLHF
clone_size: NA; v_call: TRBV30; j_call: TRBJ1-3; d_call: NA; cdr3_nt: TGTGCCTGGAGTGCTGAGGGCCTAGGTGGAAACACCATATATTTT; cdr3_aa: CAWSAEGLGGNTIYF
clone_size: once; v_call: TRBV2; j_call: TRBJ1-6; d_call: NA; cdr3_nt: TGTGCCAGCAGTGTCAAACAGTTTAATTCACCCCTCCACTTT; cdr3_aa: CASSVKQFNSPLHF
clone_size: NA; v_call: TRBV21-1; j_call: TRBJ1-5; d_call: NA; cdr3_nt: TGTGCCCGAGGGAGAGACCCCCAGCCCCAGCATTTT; cdr3_aa: CARGRDPQPQHF
clone_size: NA; v_call: TRBV4-1; j_call: TRBJ2-2; d_call: TRBD1; cdr3_nt: TGCGCCAGCAGCCAAAGGGGGCAGGGACCTACCGGGGAGCTGTTTTTT; cdr3_aa: CASSQRGQGPTGELFF
clone_size: NA; v_call: TRBV4-1; j_call: TRBJ1-5; d_call: NA; cdr3_nt: TGCGCCAGCAGCCAAGAAGCTTCTAGCAATCAGCCCCAGCATTTT; cdr3_aa: CASSQEASSNQPQHF
clone_size: NA; v_call: TRBV9; j_call: TRBJ1-6; d_call: TRBD1; cdr3_nt: TGTGCCAGCAGCAACCGACAGGGTTCACCCCTCCACTTT; cdr3_aa: CASSNRQGSPLHF
clone_size: NA; v_call: TRBV5-5; j_call: TRBJ1-6; d_call: TRBD1; cdr3_nt: TGTGCCAGCAGCCCCCGGACAGGGTCAAATTCACCCCTCCACTTT; cdr3_aa: CASSPRTGSNSPLHF
clone_size: NA; v_call: TRBV10-1; j_call: TRBJ1-4; d_call: NA; cdr3_nt: TGCGCCAGCAGTGAGTCTCCGCGGGAAAAACTGTTTTTT; cdr3_aa: CASSESPREKLFF
clone_size: NA; v_call: TRBV20-1; j_call: TRBJ1-2; d_call: NA; cdr3_nt: TGCAGTGCGGATCTACAGGGAGGCTACACCTTC; cdr3_aa: CSADLQGGYTF
clone_size: NA; v_call: TRBV4-1; j_call: TRBJ1-2; d_call: NA; cdr3_nt: TGCGCCAGCAGCCCCCGAGAAGAGGGGGACTATGGCTACACCTTC; cdr3_aa: CASSPREEGDYGYTF
clone_size: NA; v_call: TRBV7-9; j_call: TRBJ2-5; d_call: NA; cdr3_nt: TGTGCCAGCAGCCCGAGCAGGGGAACAGAGACCCAGTACTTC; cdr3_aa: CASSPSRGTETQYF
clone_size: NA; v_call: TRBV9; j_call: TRBJ2-5; d_call: NA; cdr3_nt: TGTGCCAGCAGCGCCGGGGGAACCGGGGAGACCCAGTACTTC; cdr3_aa: CASSAGGTGETQYF
clone_size: NA; v_call: TRBV6-5; j_call: TRBJ1-2; d_call: NA; cdr3_nt: TGTGCCAGCAGTTCCCGGGGTGTGGGCTATGGCTACACCTTC; cdr3_aa: CASSSRGVGYGYTF
clone_size: NA; v_call: TRBV3-1/TRBV3-2; j_call: TRBJ2-2; d_call: TRBD1; cdr3_nt: TGTGCCAGCAGCCAAGACAGAGGGCCGGGACAGGCCACCGGGGAGCTGTTTTTT; cdr3_aa: CASSQDRGPGQATGELFF
clone_size: NA; v_call: TRBV11-2; j_call: TRBJ2-3; d_call: TRBD2; cdr3_nt: TGTGCCAGCAGCTTAGATTCTCGTTTGGGGGAGGGAGATACGCAGTATTTT; cdr3_aa: CASSLDSRLGEGDTQYF
clone_size: NA; v_call: TRBV5-4; j_call: TRBJ1-2; d_call: TRBD1; cdr3_nt: TGTGCCAGCAGCAGGACAGGGGGCGCCTATGGCTACACCTTC; cdr3_aa: CASSRTGGAYGYTF
clone_size: once; v_call: TRBV7-2; j_call: TRBJ2-3; d_call: TRBD2; cdr3_nt: TGTGCCAGCAGCTTTAGCGGGGGCCGGGCAGATACGCAGTATTTT; cdr3_aa: CASSFSGGRADTQYF
clone_size: NA; v_call: TRBV5-4; j_call: TRBJ1-1; d_call: NA; cdr3_nt: TGTGCCAGCAGCTTGGGGGCAGCCTTTCACACTGAAGCTTTCTTT; cdr3_aa: CASSLGAAFHTEAFF
clone_size: NA; v_call: TRBV6-6; j_call: TRBJ2-5; d_call: TRBD2; cdr3_nt: TGTGCCAGCAGTTTACTAGCGGGGGGGCGAGAGACCCAGTACTTC; cdr3_aa: CASSLLAGGRETQYF
clone_size: few; v_call: TRBV6-1; j_call: TRBJ1-1; d_call: TRBD1; cdr3_nt: TGTGCCAGCAGTGAGGACCGGGACAGGGGGCTGTTCCCTGAAGCTTTCTTT; cdr3_aa: CASSEDRDRGLFPEAFF
clone_size: NA; v_call: TRBV29-1; j_call: TRBJ2-1; d_call: TRBD2; cdr3_nt: TGCAGCGTGACCGGGACTAGCGTGGCCAATGAGCAGTTCTTC; cdr3_aa: CSVTGTSVANEQFF
clone_size: NA; v_call: TRBV5-1; j_call: TRBJ1-2; d_call: NA; cdr3_nt: TGCGCCAGCAGCTTGGGTAAAACTAACTATGGCTACACCTTC; cdr3_aa: CASSLGKTNYGYTF
clone_size: NA; v_call: TRBV29-1; j_call: TRBJ2-3; d_call: TRBD2; cdr3_nt: TGCAGCGTTGCTCTAGCGGGGGCTAGCACAGATACGCAGTATTTT; cdr3_aa: CSVALAGASTDTQYF
clone_size: NA; v_call: TRBV11-2; j_call: TRBJ2-2; d_call: NA; cdr3_nt: TGTGCCAGCAGCTCCAGAGGACTAAACACCGGGGAGCTGTTTTTT; cdr3_aa: CASSSRGLNTGELFF